These 10 T cell receptor beta chains originate from one sample sequenced in a study of blood T cells in healthy people across ages. The authors ran a second PCR of 7 to 11 cycles using a sample-barcoded 5' primer and a J-beta primer mix. TCRdb re-called the 5' RACE reads through MiXCR, storing one row per CDR3 protein. This sample carries about 900,000 distinct CDR3 sequences, 55% to 65% of them seen once, and the ten largest clones take 25% to 35%. Input material: blood. These receptors all come from a young man in good health.

The DNA for the CDR3 is TGTGCCAGCAGCTTAGCGTGGACCCCTCCTGAGCAGTTCTTC. Protein: CASSLAWTPPEQFF. V is TRBV7-2 and J is TRBJ2-1; no definite D call. Trimming took off 0 bases at V and 9 bases at J, with 12 bases between the two ends. The CDR3 is 14 amino acids. Germline lookup yields CDR1 SGHTA and CDR2 FQGNSA.

Here the CDR3 DNA reads TGTGCCAGCAGCTTAAATGGCCAGAGATCCTACGAGCAGTACTTC. It specifies CASSLNGQRSYEQYF. The chain recombines TRBV7-9 with TRBJ2-7; no reliable D call. Germline V gene data show CDR1 as SEHNR and CDR2 as FQNEAQ (reference sequence). The V end lost 2 bases, the J end lost 1 base, and 12 bases lay between the germline ends. The length of the CDR3 is 15 residues.

The rearrangement links TRBV7-3 to TRBJ2-3; TRBD1 might be the D (5 bases). The CDR3 loop spans 14 amino acids. Germline CDR1 reads SGHTA; CDR2 reads FQGTGA. V was clipped by 4 bases and J by 7 bases, with 15 bases between them. For the CDR3, the DNA is TGTGCCAGCAGCTCGACAGCTCCCCCGAATACGCAGTATTTT. As protein: CASSSTAPPNTQYF.

The rearrangement uses TRBV7-2 and TRBJ1-5; D gene uncertain. With 5 bases removed from V and 5 bases from J, the gap between germline ends came to 16 bases. Germline V CDR1 and CDR2: SGHTA, FQGNSA. CDR3 size: 15 residues. CDR3 sequence (DNA): TGTGCCAGCAGCACCCGTGCTACTTACGATCAGCCCCAGCATTTT. Translation gives CASSTRATYDQPQHF.

As DNA, the CDR3 is TGTGCCAGCAGCCCAGGGGGTCTAGCCAAAAACATTCAGTACTTC. Residues: CASSPGGLAKNIQYF. This rearrangement joins TRBV27 to TRBJ2-4, with 7 bases matching TRBD1. The CDR3 has 15 amino acids. J lost 0 bases, V lost 6 bases, and 5 bases had no gene match. Germline V gene sequence: CDR1 MNHEY, CDR2 SMNVEV (reference sequence).

V and J are TRBV5-4 and TRBJ2-5; D possibly uses TRBD1 or TRBD2 (6 bases each). Per the germline V gene, CDR1 is SGHNT and CDR2 is YYREEE (reference sequence). CDR3 length equals 14 residues. V was cut by 1 base and J by 11 bases, with 18 bases left in between. The CDR3 protein is CASSLRGAGDEQYF. CDR3 in DNA: TGTGCCAGCAGCTTGAGGGGGGCCGGGGATGAGCAGTACTTC.

This clonotype was seen a handful of times. This chain joins TRBV6-2 or TRBV6-3 and TRBJ2-1, with 7 bases matching TRBD1. The junction had 10 bases not matched to a gene; V was cut back by 7 bases and J by 10 bases. The CDR3 loop spans 13 amino acids. Germline V gene lookup returns CDR1 MNHEY and CDR2 SVGEGT. Here the CDR3 reads CASTWRGGGEQFF. CDR3 DNA: TGTGCCAGCACTTGGCGAGGGGGCGGGGAGCAGTTCTTC.

This clonotype was picked up one time. V and J are TRBV20-1 and TRBJ2-1, with TRBD1 matching 9 bases. CDR1 is DFQATT, CDR2 SNEGSKA, per germline (reference sequence). CDR3 length: 15 residues. V lost 7 bases to trimming and J lost 5 bases; unmatched junction nucleotides: 12. CDR3 DNA: TGCAGTGTGGGGAGGGACAGGGAGATCCACAATGAGCAGTTCTTC. Translation gives CSVGRDREIHNEQFF.

This clonotype has only one observation. V gene TRBV18 combines with J gene TRBJ2-1, with D perhaps matching TRBD2 (6 bases). Looked up from germline, CDR1 is KGHSH and CDR2 is LQKENI. The CDR3 consists of 15 residues. Trimming stripped 0 bases from V and 9 bases from J, with 15 bases between. The CDR3 nucleotides are TGTGCCAGCTCACCACCGGATTTTAGCGGTGTTGAGCAGTTCTTC. Translated, it gives CASSPPDFSGVEQFF.

The chain couples TRBV4-2 to TRBJ2-2, with D uncertain. The V end lost 0 bases, the J end lost 5 bases, and 10 bases lay between the germline ends. CDR3 length: 15 residues. The V gene's germline CDR1 is LGHNA and CDR2 YNFKEQ. The CDR3 loop reads CASSQEGWGTGELFF. In DNA form, the CDR3 reads TGTGCCAGCAGCCAAGAAGGTTGGGGTACCGGGGAGCTGTTTTTT.